The rows below give T cell receptor beta chains drawn from one sample of a study of cytomegalovirus exposure and HLA in healthy donors. Using immunoSEQ multiplex PCR, the repertoire was profiled, and TCRdb retains in-frame clones only, with some absent. In the table there are roughly 250,000 clones, 84% of which are singletons. The source material was PBMCs. The receptors were gathered from a woman aged 35 to 49 in good health and CMV-seropositive. CDR3s include the opening cysteine and the closing phenylalanine or tryptophan. The order of the fields is D gene, V gene, J gene, clone size, CDR3 protein, CDR3 DNA. A D gene is named only where the DNA matches it firmly. Part of the rows lack a size; the others show once, few, many or a class for expanded clones.

d_gene: .
v_gene: TRBV20-1
j_gene: TRBJ2-7
abundance: .
CDR3aa: CSAVDVREQYF
CDR3nt: TGCAGTGCCGTAGACGTCAGGGAGCAGTACTTC

d_gene: .
v_gene: TRBV5-4
j_gene: TRBJ1-1
abundance: .
CDR3aa: CASSSASNRRNTEAFF
CDR3nt: TGTGCCAGCAGCTCGGCGTCGAACAGGCGAAACACTGAAGCTTTCTTT

d_gene: TRBD2
v_gene: TRBV7-2
j_gene: TRBJ2-1
abundance: .
CDR3aa: CASSLVAGGPVDEQFF
CDR3nt: TGTGCCAGCAGCCTTGTAGCGGGAGGGCCCGTCGATGAGCAGTTCTTC

d_gene: .
v_gene: TRBV7-9
j_gene: TRBJ1-3
abundance: .
CDR3aa: CASSLGGLGNTIYF
CDR3nt: TGTGCCAGCAGCTTGGGGGGATTAGGAAACACCATATATTTT

d_gene: TRBD2
v_gene: TRBV7-9
j_gene: TRBJ2-3
abundance: .
CDR3aa: CASSLAEPSGRTDTQYF
CDR3nt: TGTGCCAGCAGCTTAGCGGAGCCTAGCGGGAGGACAGATACGCAGTATTTT

d_gene: .
v_gene: TRBV18
j_gene: TRBJ2-3
abundance: once
CDR3aa: CASSRPTGTTDTQYF
CDR3nt: TGTGCCAGCTCACGCCCCACAGGGACCACAGATACGCAGTATTTT

d_gene: TRBD1
v_gene: TRBV13
j_gene: TRBJ1-1
abundance: .
CDR3aa: CASSPRGTEAFF
CDR3nt: TGTGCCAGCAGCCCCAGGGGGACTGAAGCTTTCTTT

d_gene: .
v_gene: TRBV28
j_gene: TRBJ2-7
abundance: .
CDR3aa: CASSASRSATYEQYF
CDR3nt: TGTGCCAGCAGTGCTAGCAGGTCAGCTACCTACGAGCAGTACTTC

d_gene: TRBD2
v_gene: TRBV4-2
j_gene: TRBJ2-7
abundance: many
CDR3aa: CASSQTSGSSYEQYF
CDR3nt: TGTGCCAGCAGCCAGACTAGCGGGAGCTCCTACGAGCAGTACTTC

d_gene: .
v_gene: TRBV7-9
j_gene: TRBJ1-4
abundance: .
CDR3aa: CASSVLTGPGEKLFF
CDR3nt: TGTGCCAGCAGCGTACTTACAGGGCCGGGGGAAAAACTGTTTTTT

d_gene: TRBD2
v_gene: TRBV7-9
j_gene: TRBJ2-1
abundance: few
CDR3aa: CASSLGRTSGNNEQFF
CDR3nt: TGTGCCAGCAGCTTAGGAAGGACTAGCGGAAACAATGAGCAGTTCTTC

d_gene: TRBD1
v_gene: TRBV9
j_gene: TRBJ2-7
abundance: few
CDR3aa: CASSPQLTGNYEQYF
CDR3nt: TGTGCCAGCAGCCCCCAACTGACAGGGAACTACGAGCAGTACTTC

d_gene: .
v_gene: TRBV4-2
j_gene: TRBJ1-2
abundance: .
CDR3aa: CASSQDGGATNYGYTF
CDR3nt: TGTGCCAGCAGCCAAGATGGAGGGGCCACTAACTATGGCTACACCTTC

d_gene: TRBD1
v_gene: TRBV30
j_gene: TRBJ1-4
abundance: once
CDR3aa: CAWDRAHTTNEKLFF
CDR3nt: TGTGCCTGGGACAGGGCCCATACAACTAATGAAAAACTGTTTTTT

d_gene: .
v_gene: TRBV29-1
j_gene: TRBJ1-1
abundance: .
CDR3aa: CSVRATGGNTEAFF
CDR3nt: TGCAGCGTTCGCGCTACGGGAGGGAACACTGAAGCTTTCTTT

d_gene: TRBD1
v_gene: TRBV7-9
j_gene: TRBJ2-1
abundance: .
CDR3aa: CASSGGQGPNEQFF
CDR3nt: TGTGCCAGCAGCGGGGGACAGGGACCCAATGAGCAGTTCTTC

d_gene: .
v_gene: TRBV18
j_gene: TRBJ1-4
abundance: .
CDR3aa: CASSPGRQTTNEKLFF
CDR3nt: TGTGCCAGCTCACCGGGCAGACAAACAACTAATGAAAAACTGTTTTTT

d_gene: .
v_gene: TRBV5-5
j_gene: TRBJ1-5
abundance: .
CDR3aa: CASSLDTGGQPQHF
CDR3nt: TGTGCCAGCAGCTTGGACACGGGCGGGCAGCCCCAGCATTTT

d_gene: .
v_gene: TRBV19
j_gene: TRBJ2-7
abundance: .
CDR3aa: CASSTGTAGWIEQYF
CDR3nt: TGTGCCAGTAGTACAGGGACTGCAGGATGGATCGAGCAGTACTTC

d_gene: .
v_gene: TRBV28
j_gene: TRBJ2-5
abundance: .
CDR3aa: CASSQRRETQYF
CDR3nt: TGTGCCAGCAGTCAACGGAGAGAGACCCAGTACTTC

d_gene: .
v_gene: TRBV11-3
j_gene: TRBJ1-4
abundance: .
CDR3aa: CASSYLGGEKLFF
CDR3nt: TGTGCCAGCAGCTATCTCGGAGGGGAAAAACTGTTTTTT

d_gene: .
v_gene: TRBV9
j_gene: TRBJ1-3
abundance: once
CDR3aa: CASSVAGTPIYF
CDR3nt: TGTGCCAGCAGCGTAGCGGGAACACCCATATATTTT

d_gene: TRBD1
v_gene: TRBV7-2
j_gene: TRBJ1-6
abundance: .
CDR3aa: CASSPGQGALALHF
CDR3nt: TGTGCCAGCAGCCCGGGACAGGGGGCTTTGGCCCTCCACTTT

d_gene: .
v_gene: TRBV5-6
j_gene: TRBJ1-1
abundance: .
CDR3aa: CASSLVDSYTEAFF
CDR3nt: TGTGCCAGCAGCTTGGTCGACAGTTACACTGAAGCTTTCTTT

d_gene: .
v_gene: TRBV2
j_gene: TRBJ2-3
abundance: once
CDR3aa: CASRDQPGGTDTQYF
CDR3nt: TGTGCCAGCAGGGACCAACCAGGGGGCACAGATACGCAGTATTTT

d_gene: .
v_gene: TRBV4-1
j_gene: TRBJ2-5
abundance: .
CDR3aa: CASSHQEGGGVGAQETQYF
CDR3nt: TGCGCCAGCAGCCACCAAGAAGGTGGCGGGGTCGGCGCCCAAGAGACCCAGTACTTC

d_gene: TRBD2
v_gene: TRBV5-4
j_gene: TRBJ2-2
abundance: .
CDR3aa: CASSFSSGLTGELFF
CDR3nt: TGTGCCAGCAGCTTTTCTAGCGGCCTCACCGGGGAGCTGTTTTTT

d_gene: .
v_gene: TRBV27
j_gene: TRBJ2-7
abundance: .
CDR3aa: CASSSYRPGENEQYF
CDR3nt: TGTGCCAGCAGTTCTTATCGGCCAGGGGAGAACGAGCAGTACTTC

d_gene: TRBD1
v_gene: TRBV5-1
j_gene: TRBJ1-4
abundance: .
CDR3aa: CASSPGQLNEKLFF
CDR3nt: TGCGCCAGCAGCCCGGGACAGCTTAATGAAAAACTGTTTTTT

d_gene: TRBD2
v_gene: TRBV15
j_gene: TRBJ2-7
abundance: .
CDR3aa: CAITTSGRNEQYF
CDR3nt: TGTGCCATCACGACTAGCGGGAGAAACGAGCAGTACTTC

d_gene: TRBD2
v_gene: TRBV7-9
j_gene: TRBJ2-5
abundance: .
CDR3aa: CASSPGRAPQETQYF
CDR3nt: TGTGCCAGCAGCCCCGGGAGGGCCCCCCAAGAGACCCAGTACTTC

d_gene: TRBD2
v_gene: TRBV2
j_gene: TRBJ2-7
abundance: .
CDR3aa: CASETSGRYEQYF
CDR3nt: TGTGCCAGCGAGACTAGCGGGAGGTACGAGCAGTACTTC

d_gene: .
v_gene: TRBV7-9
j_gene: TRBJ2-3
abundance: .
CDR3aa: CASSLGLQSEQYF
CDR3nt: TGTGCCAGCAGCTTAGGTCTACAGAGTGAGCAGTATTTT

d_gene: TRBD1
v_gene: TRBV7-9
j_gene: TRBJ2-2
abundance: once
CDR3aa: CASSQGQTNTGELFF
CDR3nt: TGTGCCAGCAGCCAGGGACAGACGAACACCGGGGAGCTGTTTTTT

d_gene: .
v_gene: TRBV28
j_gene: TRBJ1-5
abundance: once
CDR3aa: CASSLQGRWQPQHF
CDR3nt: TGTGCCAGCAGTTTACAGGGAAGGTGGCAGCCCCAGCATTTT

d_gene: TRBD1
v_gene: TRBV6-5
j_gene: TRBJ2-7
abundance: once
CDR3aa: CASSGDRGSYEQYF
CDR3nt: TGTGCCAGCAGTGGGGACAGGGGTTCCTACGAGCAGTACTTC

d_gene: TRBD1
v_gene: TRBV2
j_gene: TRBJ1-1
abundance: few
CDR3aa: CASRLGTETEAFF
CDR3nt: TGTGCCAGCAGACTTGGGACAGAGACTGAAGCTTTCTTT

d_gene: .
v_gene: TRBV5-1
j_gene: TRBJ1-1
abundance: .
CDR3aa: CASSLGGVAGAFF
CDR3nt: TGCGCCAGCAGCTTGGGAGGAGTTGCTGGTGCTTTCTTT

d_gene: .
v_gene: TRBV19
j_gene: TRBJ1-1
abundance: .
CDR3aa: CASSIPSGKNTEAFF
CDR3nt: TGTGCCAGTAGTATACCGAGCGGGAAGAACACTGAAGCTTTCTTT

d_gene: .
v_gene: TRBV10-3
j_gene: TRBJ1-2
abundance: once
CDR3aa: CAISESAGNYGYTF
CDR3nt: TGTGCCATCAGTGAGTCCGCAGGAAACTATGGCTACACCTTC

d_gene: .
v_gene: TRBV6-5
j_gene: TRBJ2-7
abundance: once
CDR3aa: CASSFSEAYEQYF
CDR3nt: TGTGCCAGCAGTTTCTCCGAGGCCTACGAGCAGTACTTC

d_gene: .
v_gene: TRBV5-4
j_gene: TRBJ2-1
abundance: .
CDR3aa: CASSLDSAAYNEQFF
CDR3nt: TGTGCCAGCAGCTTGGATAGCGCCGCCTACAATGAGCAGTTCTTC

d_gene: .
v_gene: TRBV29-1
j_gene: TRBJ1-1
abundance: .
CDR3aa: CSVESGSDTEAFF
CDR3nt: TGCAGCGTTGAATCGGGGAGTGACACTGAAGCTTTCTTT

d_gene: .
v_gene: TRBV11-2
j_gene: TRBJ2-1
abundance: .
CDR3aa: CASVSASSYNEQFF
CDR3nt: TGTGCCAGCGTAAGCGCTAGCTCCTACAATGAGCAGTTCTTC

d_gene: TRBD1
v_gene: TRBV6-5
j_gene: TRBJ2-3
abundance: .
CDR3aa: CASSRDRLDTQYF
CDR3nt: TGTGCCAGCAGTAGGGACAGGCTAGATACGCAGTATTTT

d_gene: .
v_gene: TRBV19
j_gene: TRBJ2-3
abundance: .
CDR3aa: CASRGLSSFTDTQYF
CDR3nt: TGTGCCAGTAGGGGACTGAGTTCGTTCACAGATACGCAGTATTTT

d_gene: TRBD1
v_gene: TRBV30
j_gene: TRBJ2-5
abundance: .
CDR3aa: CAWRGTGEAQYF
CDR3nt: TGTGCCTGGAGAGGGACAGGGGAGGCCCAGTACTTC

d_gene: .
v_gene: TRBV2
j_gene: TRBJ2-3
abundance: .
CDR3aa: CASSEQLAADTQYF
CDR3nt: TGTGCCAGCAGTGAGCAGTTAGCGGCAGATACGCAGTATTTT

d_gene: .
v_gene: TRBV11-3
j_gene: TRBJ1-1
abundance: .
CDR3aa: CASSLNRNTEAFF
CDR3nt: TGTGCCAGCAGCTTAAACAGGAACACTGAAGCTTTCTTT

d_gene: TRBD2
v_gene: TRBV4-2
j_gene: TRBJ2-1
abundance: .
CDR3aa: CASSQEWREFSQFF
CDR3nt: TGTGCCAGCAGCCAAGAATGGCGGGAGTTTTCTCAGTTCTTC

d_gene: .
v_gene: TRBV9
j_gene: TRBJ1-3
abundance: .
CDR3aa: CASSFRGFVGNTIYF
CDR3nt: TGTGCCAGCAGCTTCAGGGGATTCGTTGGAAACACCATATATTTT

d_gene: TRBD2
v_gene: TRBV4-3
j_gene: TRBJ2-1
abundance: .
CDR3aa: CARPGLAGIEVPYNEQFF
CDR3nt: TGCGCCCGACCGGGACTAGCGGGAATTGAGGTGCCCTACAATGAGCAGTTCTTC

d_gene: .
v_gene: TRBV4-2
j_gene: TRBJ2-3
abundance: .
CDR3aa: CASSQDSLASLKAGRTDTQYF
CDR3nt: TGTGCCAGCAGCCAAGATTCCCTAGCGTCCCTAAAAGCCGGACGCACAGATACGCAGTATTTT

d_gene: TRBD1
v_gene: TRBV10-3
j_gene: TRBJ1-2
abundance: .
CDR3aa: CAISEQTGTGDGYTF
CDR3nt: TGTGCCATCAGTGAACAAACCGGGACAGGGGATGGCTACACCTTC

d_gene: .
v_gene: TRBV2
j_gene: TRBJ2-1
abundance: .
CDR3aa: CASRAGETSYNEQFF
CDR3nt: TGTGCCAGCAGAGCGGGCGAGACCTCCTACAATGAGCAGTTCTTC

d_gene: TRBD2
v_gene: TRBV28
j_gene: TRBJ2-3
abundance: .
CDR3aa: CASSLASGPADTQYF
CDR3nt: TGTGCCAGCAGTTTGGCTAGCGGGCCCGCAGATACGCAGTATTTT

d_gene: .
v_gene: TRBV7-6
j_gene: TRBJ2-5
abundance: .
CDR3aa: CASIQQQGGRETQYF
CDR3nt: TGTGCCAGCATACAGCAACAGGGCGGACGAGAGACCCAGTACTTC

d_gene: TRBD1
v_gene: TRBV7-9
j_gene: TRBJ1-5
abundance: .
CDR3aa: CASSIVGPGQGAREPQHF
CDR3nt: TGTGCCAGCAGCATAGTTGGGCCGGGACAGGGGGCACGGGAGCCCCAGCATTTT

d_gene: .
v_gene: TRBV19
j_gene: TRBJ1-5
abundance: .
CDR3aa: CASSIMSGVGSNQPQHF
CDR3nt: TGTGCCAGTAGTATAATGTCAGGGGTGGGAAGCAATCAGCCCCAGCATTTT